Given below is one T cell receptor (beta chain) in context. The CDR3 contains 15 residues. Trimming took 5 bases from V and 4 from J, leaving 18 bases between them. Looked up from germline, CDR1 is LNHNV and CDR2 is YYDKDF (reference sequence). The sample originates from a study of blood T cell repertoires in COVID-19. The table came from immunoSEQ multiplex PCR; TCRdb's copy has only in-frame clones and leaves some out. Among some 500,000 clones listed, around nine tenths were seen once. This chain uses TRBV15 with TRBJ2-7; a possible D gene is TRBD2 (7 bases). The sequencing input was peripheral blood. This TCR was recovered from a woman between 45 and 60 years old with COVID-19, enrolled during active disease. CDR3 sequence reads: CATSETGGAWYEQYF. The CDR3 region has the DNA TGTGCCACCAGCGAGACGGGGGGCGCGTGGTACGAGCAGTACTTC.